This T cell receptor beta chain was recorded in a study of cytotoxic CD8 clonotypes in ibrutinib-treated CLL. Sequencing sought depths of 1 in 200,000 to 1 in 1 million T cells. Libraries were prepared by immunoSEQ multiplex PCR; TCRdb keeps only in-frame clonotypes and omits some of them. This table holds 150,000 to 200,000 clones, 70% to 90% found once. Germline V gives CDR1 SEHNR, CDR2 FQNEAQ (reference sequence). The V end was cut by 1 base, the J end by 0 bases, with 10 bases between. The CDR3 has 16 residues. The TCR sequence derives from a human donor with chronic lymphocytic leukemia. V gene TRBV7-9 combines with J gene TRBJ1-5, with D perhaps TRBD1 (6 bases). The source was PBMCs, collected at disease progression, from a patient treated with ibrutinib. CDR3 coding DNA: TGTGCCAGCAGCTTAGGAAGGGGGGATAGCAATCAGCCCCAGCATTTT. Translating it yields CASSLGRGDSNQPQHF.